A selection of T cell receptor beta chains follows, all from one sample in a study of T-cell reconstitution after alpha-beta-depleted transplantation in children. TCRdb called the PCR reads again in MiXCR, with one record for every CDR3 protein. The sample includes about 240,000 distinct CDR3 sequences, around 13% of them seen just once. The sequencing used PBMCs from the stem cell graft donor, collected from the stem cell graft. The source is a human donor who donated a stem cell graft to a child with acute lymphoblastic leukemia. The CDR3 runs from the conserved cysteine through the conserved F or W. The D gene is left open where the match is weak. Clone size is shown for a subset of rows, as once, few, many or a class of expanded clone.

j_call,v_call,clone_size,d_call,cdr3_nt,cdr3_aa
TRBJ1-1,TRBV29-1,many,TRBD1,TGCAGCGTTGAAGATCGTCTAGTGTGGACAGGGGGTGAAGCTTTCTTT,CSVEDRLVWTGGEAFF
TRBJ1-1,TRBV10-3,many,.,TGTGCCATCAGTGAACGCGGGACTTCTGAAGCTTTCTTT,CAISERGTSEAFF
TRBJ1-1,TRBV19,many,.,TGTGCCAGTAGTATTACGGGTCCTGAAGCTTTCTTT,CASSITGPEAFF
TRBJ2-1,TRBV5-5,many,.,TGTGCCAGCAGCTTTATCACCAGTAATTCTCCCAATGAGCAGTTCTTC,CASSFITSNSPNEQFF
TRBJ2-7,TRBV7-2,.,.,TGTGCCAGCAGCTTAGCTAGGGGCTACGAGCACTACTTC,CASSLARGYEHYF
TRBJ1-1,TRBV29-1,many,.,TGCAGCGTTGTGGGAGTGAACACTGAAGCTTTCTTT,CSVVGVNTEAFF
TRBJ1-1,TRBV6-1,many,.,TGTGCCAGCAGTCCCCCGGGCAGGAACACTGAAGCTTTCTTT,CASSPPGRNTEAFF
TRBJ2-1,TRBV12-3/TRBV12-4,.,TRBD1,TGTGCCAGCACCCGGACAGGCGGGCATGAGCAGTTCTTC,CASTRTGGHEQFF
TRBJ1-4,TRBV20-1,few,TRBD1,TGCAGTGCTAGATCCCCTACAGGGGATGAAAAACTGTTTTTT,CSARSPTGDEKLFF
TRBJ2-1,TRBV9,many,TRBD2,TGTGCCAGCAGCGCGAGACTAGCATACACCTACAATGAGCAGTTCTTC,CASSARLAYTYNEQFF
TRBJ1-2,TRBV7-9,many,TRBD1,TGTGCCAGCAGCTTCTCCAGGACAGGATATCACTATGGCTACACCTTC,CASSFSRTGYHYGYTF
TRBJ2-7,TRBV2,many,TRBD2,TGTGCCAGCAGTGAAGCGGGACTAGCGGGAAGCTACGAGCAGTACTTC,CASSEAGLAGSYEQYF
TRBJ2-1,TRBV5-1,many,TRBD2,TGCGCCAGCAGCTTGGAAATAGCGGGAGAACAGCAGTTCTTC,CASSLEIAGEQQFF
TRBJ2-7,TRBV20-1,few,.,TGCAGTGCTAGAGATCAGAACTCCTCCTACGAGCAGTACTTC,CSARDQNSSYEQYF
TRBJ1-1,TRBV7-9,.,.,TGTGCCAGCAGCTTACAGGGAGGAAACACTCAAGCTTTCTTT,CASSLQGGNTQAFF
TRBJ2-5,TRBV20-1,many,TRBD2,TGCAGTGCTGTGACTAGCGGGGCCCCGAATCAGTACTTC,CSAVTSGAPNQYF
TRBJ2-1,TRBV18,.,.,TGTGCCAGCTCACCAAGCCCCGCCCCGTACTACAATGAGCAGTTCTTC,CASSPSPAPYYNEQFF
TRBJ1-2,TRBV20-1,many,.,TGCAGTGCTAGAGGGTCAGGGCTGGGGGACTATGGCTACACCTTC,CSARGSGLGDYGYTF
TRBJ1-4,TRBV20-1,many,TRBD1,TGCAGTGCGCAACAGGGGGCGGCTAATGAAAAACTGTTTTTT,CSAQQGAANEKLFF
TRBJ1-5,TRBV21-1,many,.,TGTGCCAGCAGCAAAGCTGCGACACTGAATCAGCCCCAGCATTTT,CASSKAATLNQPQHF
TRBJ1-2,TRBV27,many,.,TGTGCCAGCAGCCCGTCGGGTACCCTAGGCTACACCTTC,CASSPSGTLGYTF
TRBJ1-2,TRBV30,.,.,TGTGCCTGGAGTGACGGCGTTGGCTACACCTTC,CAWSDGVGYTF